The rows below give T cell receptor beta chains drawn from one sample of a study of OX40 agonist ivuxolimab in advanced cancers. Using immunoSEQ multiplex PCR, the repertoire was profiled, and TCRdb retains in-frame clones only, with some absent. The sample has about 26,000 clones; around four fifths are singletons. The source material was CD4+ or CD8+ T cells sorted from blood, sampled in a trial of the OX40 agonist ivuxolimab. Receptors were obtained from an adult with an advanced solid tumor such as melanoma, head and neck, liver or kidney cancer. Each CDR3 is given with its conserved first and last residue. Fields, in order: clone size, D gene, V gene, J gene, CDR3 protein, CDR3 DNA. A D gene is named only where the DNA matches it firmly. Rows give clone size only sometimes, using once, few, many, or a class for an expanded clone.

>-|-|TRBV4-2|TRBJ1-4
CASSREEYLGANEKLFF
TGTGCCAGCAGCCGCGAGGAGTACCTAGGGGCCAATGAAAAACTGTTTTTT
>-|-|TRBV28|TRBJ1-2
CASTGGGRYGYTF
TGTGCCAGCACCGGGGGGGGCCGCTATGGCTACACCTTC
>-|TRBD1|TRBV6-1|TRBJ1-2
CASSEAGTAFGGYTF
TGTGCCAGCAGTGAAGCAGGGACAGCCTTTGGGGGCTACACCTTC
>-|TRBD2|TRBV7-2|TRBJ2-7
CASSLGLADYEQYF
TGTGCCAGCAGCTTAGGGCTAGCGGACTACGAGCAGTACTTC
>-|-|TRBV7-6|TRBJ1-2
CASSLGSGVGGYTF
TGTGCCAGCAGCTTAGGTTCCGGGGTGGGTGGCTACACCTTC
>-|TRBD1|TRBV6-5|TRBJ1-5
CASRRQGRDQPQHF
TGTGCCAGCAGGAGACAGGGAAGGGATCAGCCCCAGCATTTT
>-|TRBD1|TRBV7-7|TRBJ2-7
CASSLGGQGSEQYF
TGTGCCAGCAGCTTAGGGGGACAGGGGTCCGAGCAGTACTTC
>few|-|TRBV1|TRBJ2-1
CTSSQDPSGRQYNEQFF
TGCACCAGCAGCCAAGATCCTAGCGGGAGACAGTACAATGAGCAGTTCTTC
>-|-|TRBV5-1|TRBJ1-1
CASNHGSTEAFF
TGCGCCAGCAATCACGGGAGCACTGAAGCTTTCTTT
>few|-|TRBV4-3|TRBJ1-1
CASSQDRGNPEAFF
TGCGCCAGCAGCCAAGATCGAGGGAACCCTGAAGCTTTCTTT
>-|TRBD2|TRBV7-6|TRBJ2-7
CASSFIAGTYEQYF
TGTGCCAGCAGCTTCATAGCGGGAACCTACGAGCAGTACTTC
>-|-|TRBV5-5|TRBJ1-1
CASSPGVGTEAFF
TGTGCCAGCAGCCCCGGGGTGGGCACTGAAGCTTTCTTT
>-|-|TRBV29-1|TRBJ1-1
CSASKGDQPNTEAFF
TGCAGCGCCTCAAAAGGGGACCAGCCGAACACTGAAGCTTTCTTT
>-|-|TRBV4-1|TRBJ1-1
CASSQTRQGNTEAFF
TGCGCCAGCAGCCAGACCCGGCAGGGAAACACTGAAGCTTTCTTT
>-|-|TRBV6-6|TRBJ2-2
CASEISGELFF
TGTGCCAGCGAGATTTCCGGGGAGCTGTTTTTT
>-|TRBD1|TRBV4-1|TRBJ1-1
CASSQTTGGSTEAFF
TGCGCCAGCAGCCAAACGACAGGGGGTAGCACTGAAGCTTTCTTT
>-|-|TRBV6-1|TRBJ2-1
CASSLQTSSYNEQFF
TGTGCCAGCTCCTTACAAACTAGTTCCTACAATGAGCAGTTCTTC
>-|-|TRBV30|TRBJ2-2
CAWSGRVGRFAGELFF
TGTGCCTGGAGTGGCCGGGTAGGGCGTTTCGCCGGGGAGCTGTTTTTT
>few|-|TRBV9|TRBJ1-4
CASSVAPGEADF
TGTGCCAGCAGCGTAGCTCCAGGGGAAGCTGATTTT
>-|-|TRBV4-2|TRBJ1-5
CASSQGGNQPQHF
TGTGCCAGCAGCCAGGGGGGCAATCAGCCCCAGCATTTT
>-|-|TRBV7-9|TRBJ1-2
CASSLTVPPDGYTF
TGTGCCAGCAGCTTAACGGTTCCTCCAGACGGCTACACCTTC
>-|TRBD1|TRBV7-9|TRBJ1-2
CASSRDSYGYTF
TGTGCCAGCAGCAGGGACAGCTATGGCTACACCTTC
>-|-|TRBV4-1|TRBJ2-7
CASSQSVGGEQYF
TGCGCCAGCAGCCAAAGTGTAGGGGGCGAGCAGTACTTC
>-|TRBD1|TRBV4-3|TRBJ1-3
CASSQDRQGAGNTIYF
TGCGCCAGCAGCCAAGATAGACAGGGGGCGGGAAACACCATATATTTT
>-|-|TRBV5-1|TRBJ1-6
CASSLGQPEAAPLHF
TGCGCCAGCAGCTTGGGACAGCCAGAGGCGGCACCCCTCCACTTT
>-|TRBD1|TRBV11-3|TRBJ1-1
CASSTGDRRKWNTEAFF
TGTGCCAGCAGCACTGGGGACAGGCGAAAGTGGAACACTGAAGCTTTCTTT
>-|-|TRBV7-3|TRBJ2-7
CASSLDGSYEQYF
TGTGCCAGCAGCTTAGACGGTTCCTACGAGCAGTACTTC
>few|TRBD2|TRBV9|TRBJ2-1
CASSAPTSGVTYNEQFF
TGTGCCAGCAGCGCCCCAACTAGCGGGGTGACCTACAATGAGCAGTTCTTC
>-|TRBD2|TRBV7-9|TRBJ2-3
CASSLLAGGPDTQYF
TGTGCCAGCAGCTTACTAGCGGGAGGGCCTGATACGCAGTATTTT
>few|-|TRBV10-2|TRBJ1-1
CASSSGPTEAFF
TGCGCCAGCAGCTCAGGGCCCACTGAAGCTTTCTTT
>-|-|TRBV6-5|TRBJ2-7
CASSYSSQDEQYF
TGTGCCAGCAGTTACTCGAGTCAAGACGAGCAGTACTTC